A selection of T cell receptor beta chains follows, all from one sample in a study of T cells in Graves' hyperthyroidism and ophthalmopathy. TCRdb processed the multiplex PCR reads anew with MiXCR; each CDR3 protein has one entry. The sample lists fewer than 350,000 distinct CDR3 sequences; 13% were seen once. What was sequenced was blood. These receptors were obtained from a woman aged 25 to 39 with Graves' hyperthyroidism that later progressed to Graves' ophthalmopathy. CDR3s include the opening cysteine and the closing phenylalanine or tryptophan. The order of the fields is CDR3 DNA, CDR3 protein, clone size, D gene, V gene, J gene. D genes are given only for firm matches. Not all rows give a size; the values are once, few, many and, for expanded clones, a class.

TGTGCCAGCAGCCGGACTAGCGGGAGTGTCGGCTACGAGCAGTACTTC	CASSRTSGSVGYEQYF	many	TRBD2	TRBV28	TRBJ2-7
TGTGCCAGCAGCCAAGATCAAGCGGGACTGTCCTACGAGCAGTACTTC	CASSQDQAGLSYEQYF	few	TRBD2	TRBV4-2	TRBJ2-7
TGCGCCAACAGCTTCACAGGGGGCAGATACGAGCAGTACTTC	CANSFTGGRYEQYF	few	TRBD1	TRBV5-1	TRBJ2-7
TGCAGTGCTAGAGATTCCGGGGGGCGAGCTAACTATGGCTACACCTTC	CSARDSGGRANYGYTF	many	.	TRBV20-1	TRBJ1-2
TGTGCCAGCAGCTTAAAACTAGCGGGGGGGACAGATACGCAGTATTTT	CASSLKLAGGTDTQYF	many	TRBD2	TRBV13	TRBJ2-3
TGTGCCAGCAGCCCCCCAATGGACCCGATGGGTAATGAGCAGTTCTTC	CASSPPMDPMGNEQFF	many	.	TRBV5-6	TRBJ2-1
TGTGCCAGCTCACCCGGACTAGCGTTAAACAATGAGCAGTTCTTC	CASSPGLALNNEQFF	many	TRBD2	TRBV18	TRBJ2-1
TGTGCCAGCAGCTTAACCCCGGAGGGCTACGAGCAGTACTTC	CASSLTPEGYEQYF	many	.	TRBV7-9	TRBJ2-7
TGTGCCATCAGTAGGGGTGGACAGGGGGAAGTATCGAACGAGCAGTACTTC	CAISRGGQGEVSNEQYF	many	TRBD1	TRBV10-3	TRBJ2-7
TGTGCCAGCAGTGGACGGACTAGCGGGAGGCTCTCTGGCTCCTACAATGAGCAGTTCTTC	CASSGRTSGRLSGSYNEQFF	many	TRBD2	TRBV28	TRBJ2-1
TGTGCCAGCAGCCACCTTTGGACAGGGAGTTTCGAAAACATTCAGTACTTC	CASSHLWTGSFENIQYF	many	TRBD1	TRBV5-6	TRBJ2-4
TGTGCCAGCAGCCAAGAACCGTGGGGCAATGGGGCCAACGTCCTGACTTTC	CASSQEPWGNGANVLTF	few	.	TRBV4-2	TRBJ2-6
TGTGCCAGCAGAGTTGGCGGGAGCTCCTACAATGAGCAGTTCTTC	CASRVGGSSYNEQFF	many	TRBD2	TRBV6-2/TRBV6-3	TRBJ2-1
TGTGCCAGCAGCTTGCAGGGGGCCTACGAGCGGTACTTC	CASSLQGAYERYF	.	TRBD1	TRBV5-4	TRBJ2-7
TGTGCCAGCAGTCTCGGGAGAAACACCATATATTTT	CASSLGRNTIYF	many	.	TRBV6-1	TRBJ1-3
TGTGCCAGCAACGAGGGACAGTCCAATGGGGAGACCCAGTACTTC	CASNEGQSNGETQYF	few	TRBD1	TRBV6-1	TRBJ2-5
TGCGCCAGCAGCCAATATCGGGGGGGTGAGCAGTTCTTC	CASSQYRGGEQFF	few	TRBD2	TRBV4-3	TRBJ2-1
TGTGCCACCAGCAGAGATCCCACTAGCGGGAGCGTGGGGGAGCTGTTTTTT	CATSRDPTSGSVGELFF	many	TRBD2	TRBV15	TRBJ2-2
TGCAGTGCCGATACTAGCGGGGGGGCTGGCGAGACCCAGTACTTC	CSADTSGGAGETQYF	.	TRBD2	TRBV20-1	TRBJ2-5
TGTGCCAGCAGCAGTCGGACGGAGTACCAAGAGACCCAGTACTTC	CASSSRTEYQETQYF	.	.	TRBV5-4	TRBJ2-5
TGCAGCGTTGAGAAGTCCTCCTCTGGAAACACCATATATTTT	CSVEKSSSGNTIYF	few	.	TRBV29-1	TRBJ1-3
TGTGCCAGCAGTTACCCCAGACAGGGGGCTTCCCAAGAGACCCAGTACTTC	CASSYPRQGASQETQYF	many	TRBD1	TRBV6-5	TRBJ2-5
TGCGCCAGCAGCCCTACTAGCGTTGGAGATAGCACAGATACGCAGTATTTT	CASSPTSVGDSTDTQYF	many	TRBD2	TRBV4-3	TRBJ2-3
TGTGCCAGCGGACTAGCGTCAACCTACAATGAGCAGTTCTTC	CASGLASTYNEQFF	once	TRBD2	TRBV2	TRBJ2-1
TGTGCCAGCAGCGTAGGCCCCACCGAGACCCAGTACTTC	CASSVGPTETQYF	.	.	TRBV9	TRBJ2-5
TGTGCCAGTAGTATCCTTTCGGCAGGGCGAGGCTACACCTTC	CASSILSAGRGYTF	few	.	TRBV19	TRBJ1-2
TGTGCCTGTTCCGGGACAGGGGTATGGGAAGCTTTCTTT	CACSGTGVWEAFF	many	TRBD1	TRBV30	TRBJ1-1
TGTGCCAGCAGCCCTACCGGGACCCTATACAATGAGCAGTTCTTC	CASSPTGTLYNEQFF	many	.	TRBV6-1	TRBJ2-1
TGTGCCAGCAGTGCACCCGGGACAGGGGGCAGAACACGTGGCTACACCTTC	CASSAPGTGGRTRGYTF	.	TRBD1	TRBV25-1	TRBJ1-2
TGCAGCGTTTTTGAAAACACCATATATTTT	CSVFENTIYF	few	.	TRBV29-1	TRBJ1-3
TGTGCCTGGAACTTGCACGGGGGGAACGCAGATACGCAGTATTTT	CAWNLHGGNADTQYF	.	TRBD2	TRBV30	TRBJ2-3
TGTGCCAGCTCCCTGACAGGGGATAGCGGCTACACCTTC	CASSLTGDSGYTF	many	TRBD1	TRBV18	TRBJ1-2
TGTGCCAGCGACGACAGAAAGAACACCGGGGAGCTGTTTTTT	CASDDRKNTGELFF	many	.	TRBV2	TRBJ2-2
TGTGCCAGCATCGGGGGACAGGAAAACATTCAGTACTTC	CASIGGQENIQYF	few	TRBD1	TRBV5-4	TRBJ2-4
TGTGCCAGCAGTACCTCTAGCGGGGGTTTCTCCTACAATGAGCAGTTCTTC	CASSTSSGGFSYNEQFF	many	TRBD2	TRBV12-3/TRBV12-4	TRBJ2-1
TGTGCCAGCAGCCTAACCCGGTGGAGTTTCACAGATACGCAGTATTTT	CASSLTRWSFTDTQYF	many	.	TRBV7-8	TRBJ2-3